The clone carrying this T cell receptor beta chain was counted a few times. Its antigen remains unidentified. Treatment: roughly 11-day PBMC culture with coronavirus spike peptide pools or control peptides (ViraFEST assay). This sample stems from a study of vaccination and CD4 T cells after COVID-19. About the study: Convalescents were six males and four females, two of them Hispanic. The study collected post-vaccine samples a median roughly 75 days after dose two, with a range of 14 to 241. Every participant was given two doses of BNT162b2 or mRNA-1273 vaccine.

The junction had 5 bases not matched to a gene; V was cut back by 4 bases and J by 2 bases. The CDR3 spans 15 residues. Germline values: CDR1 DFQATT, CDR2 SNEGSKA (reference sequence). The Oncomine TCR Beta short-read assay sequenced DNA from cultured CD4+ T cells. TCRdb redid the calling of the PCR reads with MiXCR, one entry per CDR3 protein. The sample contains about 15,000 distinct CDR3 sequences, 55% to 80% of which appear only once. The specimen sequenced was CD4+ T cells from blood, cultured in vitro. This receptor was taken from a human donor who had recovered from COVID-19. The rearrangement links TRBV20-1 to TRBJ1-5; TRBD1 matches at 10 bases. CDR3: CSAISGTGGNQPQHF. CDR3 DNA sequence: TGCAGTGCTATATCTGGGACAGGGGGCAATCAGCCCCAGCATTTT.